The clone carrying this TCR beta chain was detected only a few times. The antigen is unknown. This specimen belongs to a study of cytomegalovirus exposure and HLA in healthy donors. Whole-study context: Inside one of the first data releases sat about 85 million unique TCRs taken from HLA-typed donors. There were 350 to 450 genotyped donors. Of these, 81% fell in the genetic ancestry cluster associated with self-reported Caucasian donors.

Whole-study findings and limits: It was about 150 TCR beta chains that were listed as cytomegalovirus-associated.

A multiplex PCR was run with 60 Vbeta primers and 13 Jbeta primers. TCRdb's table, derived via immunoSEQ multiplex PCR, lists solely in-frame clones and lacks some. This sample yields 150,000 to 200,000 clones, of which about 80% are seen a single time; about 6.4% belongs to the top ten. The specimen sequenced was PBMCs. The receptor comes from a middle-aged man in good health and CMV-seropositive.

The CDR3 is CAARKLTGVNEQYF. CDR3 coding DNA: TGTGCCGCCAGAAAACTGACAGGGGTCAACGAGCAGTACTTC. The V and J genes are TRBV6-1 and TRBJ2-7, with TRBD1 matching over 8 bases. The CDR3 is 14 amino acids. After removal of 11 bases from V and 5 bases from J, the junction contained 14 bases not matched to a gene. Germline CDR1 MNHNS, CDR2 SASEGT.